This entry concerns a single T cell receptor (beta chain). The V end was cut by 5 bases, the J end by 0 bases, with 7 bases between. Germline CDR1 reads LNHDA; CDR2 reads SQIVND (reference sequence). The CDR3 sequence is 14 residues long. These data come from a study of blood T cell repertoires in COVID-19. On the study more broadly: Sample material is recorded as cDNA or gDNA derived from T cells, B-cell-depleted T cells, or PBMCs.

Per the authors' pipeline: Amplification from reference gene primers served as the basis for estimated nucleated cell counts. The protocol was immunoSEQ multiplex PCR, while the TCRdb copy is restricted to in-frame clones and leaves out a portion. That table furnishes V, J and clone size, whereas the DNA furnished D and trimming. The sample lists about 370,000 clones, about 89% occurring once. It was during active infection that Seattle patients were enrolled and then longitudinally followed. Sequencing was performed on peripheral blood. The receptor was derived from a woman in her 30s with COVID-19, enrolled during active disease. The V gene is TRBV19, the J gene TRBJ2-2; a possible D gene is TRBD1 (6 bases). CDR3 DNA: TGTGCCAGTAGTGGGGGCCCGAACACCGGGGAGCTGTTTTTT. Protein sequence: CASSGGPNTGELFF.